The 3 T cell receptor beta chains given below trace back to one sample, sequenced in a study of cytomegalovirus exposure and HLA in healthy donors (TCRdb year 2017). Library construction relied on the immunoSEQ multiplex PCR assay. The multiplex PCR relied on a mix of 60 forward primers for TCR Vbeta segments and 13 reverse primers for TCR Jbeta segments. Drawn from immuneACCESS, this table holds only the in-frame rearrangements with V and J called that TCRdb kept. Clones are partly lost; checked studies trace under half to an unresolved V gene and leave the rest unexplained. Across this sample there are about 150,000 clones, with approximately 79% seen only once. The ten largest account for 1.7% of the sample. Sample: PBMCs. The source is a woman aged 25 to 45 in good health and CMV-seronegative.

The J gene is TRBJ2-7, the V gene TRBV5-1; 9 positions agree with TRBD1. CDR1 and CDR2 from the germline V gene are SGHRS and YFSETQ. The CDR3 runs 16 residues. V lost 0 bases, J lost 5 bases, and 9 bases stayed unmatched. CDR3 sequence (DNA): TGCGCCAGCAGCTTGGGCCCCGGGACAGGGCTACACGAGCAGTACTTC. It is translated as CASSLGPGTGLHEQYF. The entire variable domain, with the rest obtained from reference TRBV5-1 and TRBJ2-7, is as follows: KAGVTQTPRYLIKTRGQQVTLSCSPISGHRSVSWYQQTPGQGLQFLFEYFSETQRNKGNFPGRFSGRQFSNSRSEMNVSTLELGDSALYLCASSLGPGTGLHEQYFGPGTRLTVT.

Concerning this clone: The junction shows a germline mismatch at one end, possibly a read error. The V and J genes are TRBV9 and TRBJ1-2, with D possibly being TRBD1 (6 bases). From germline, CDR1 is SGDLS and CDR2 YYNGEE. The CDR3 is 15 residues long. The CDR3 coding sequence is TGTGCCAGCAGCGACCGACAGGACGCAACCTTGGGCTCATCCTTC. It yields the protein CASSDRQDATLGSSF.

V is TRBV5-1 and J is TRBJ1-5; TRBD1 might be the D (5 bases). The V end lost 5 bases, the J end lost 6 bases, and 12 bases lay between the germline ends. CDR1 is SGHRS and CDR2 is YFSETQ in the germline V gene. CDR3 length: 13 amino acids. The CDR3 is CASRGGDTQPQHF. The DNA of the CDR3 is TGCGCCAGCAGGGGGGGGGATACTCAGCCCCAGCATTTT.